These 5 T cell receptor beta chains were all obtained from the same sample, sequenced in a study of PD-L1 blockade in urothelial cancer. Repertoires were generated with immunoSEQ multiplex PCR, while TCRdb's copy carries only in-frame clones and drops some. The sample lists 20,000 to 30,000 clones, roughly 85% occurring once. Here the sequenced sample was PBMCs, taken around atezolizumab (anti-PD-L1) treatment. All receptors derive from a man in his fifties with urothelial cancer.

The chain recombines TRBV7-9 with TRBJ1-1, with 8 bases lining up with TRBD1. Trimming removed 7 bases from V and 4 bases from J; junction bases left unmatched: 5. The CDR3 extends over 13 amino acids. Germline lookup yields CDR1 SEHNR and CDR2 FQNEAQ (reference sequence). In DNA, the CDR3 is TGTGCCAGCAACCCCACAGGGGGCACTGAAGCTTTCTTT. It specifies CASNPTGGTEAFF.

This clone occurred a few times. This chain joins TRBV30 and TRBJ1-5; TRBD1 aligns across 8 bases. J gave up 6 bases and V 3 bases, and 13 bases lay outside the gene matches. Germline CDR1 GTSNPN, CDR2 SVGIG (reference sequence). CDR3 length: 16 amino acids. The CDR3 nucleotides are TGTGCCTGGAGACCTCGCGACAGGGGCGCGAGTCAGCCCCAGCATTTT. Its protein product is CAWRPRDRGASQPQHF.

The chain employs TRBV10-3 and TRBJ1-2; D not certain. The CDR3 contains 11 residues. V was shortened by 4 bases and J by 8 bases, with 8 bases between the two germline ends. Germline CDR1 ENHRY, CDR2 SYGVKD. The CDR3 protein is CAISVGGGYTF. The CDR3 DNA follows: TGTGCCATCAGTGTGGGAGGCGGCTACACCTTC.

The CDR3 DNA reads as TGTGCCAGTAGTGTCAACAGGGATGTGGCGGAAGAGACCCAGTACTTC. It specifies CASSVNRDVAEETQYF. The V gene is TRBV19, the J gene TRBJ2-5, with D possibly matching TRBD1 (6 bases). The CDR3 has 16 residues. CDR1 and CDR2 from the germline V gene are LNHDA and SQIVND (reference sequence). V lost 5 bases and J 3 bases, leaving 19 bases between the germline ends.

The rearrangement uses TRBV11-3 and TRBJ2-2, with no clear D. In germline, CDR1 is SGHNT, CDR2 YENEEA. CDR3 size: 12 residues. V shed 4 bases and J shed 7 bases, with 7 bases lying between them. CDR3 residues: CASSSVLGELFF. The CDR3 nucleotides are TGTGCCAGCAGCTCCGTCCTCGGGGAGCTGTTTTTT. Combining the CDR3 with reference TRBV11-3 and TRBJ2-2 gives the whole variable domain EAGVVQSPRYKIIEKKQPVAFWCNPISGHNTLYWYLQNLGQGPELLIRYENEEAVDDSQLPKDRFSAERLKGVDSTLKIQPAELGDSAVYLCASSSVLGELFFGEGSRLTVL.